This is a list of T cell receptor beta chains from one sample in a study of blood T cell repertoires in COVID-19. The protocol was immunoSEQ multiplex PCR, while the TCRdb copy is restricted to in-frame clones and leaves out a portion. The sample carries 100,000 or so clones, about nine tenths recorded once. The sample taken for sequencing was peripheral blood. These receptors all stem from a man aged 50-59 years with acute or convalescent COVID-19. Each CDR3 is given with its conserved first and last residue. The D gene is left open where the match is weak. Some rows mark clone size as missing; the rest say once, few, many or name a class of expanded clone.

v_gene	j_gene	d_gene	abundance	CDR3aa	CDR3nt
TRBV11-2	TRBJ2-1	TRBD1	-	CASSTGQGVNEQFF	TGTGCCAGCAGCACGGGACAGGGGGTGAATGAGCAGTTCTTC
TRBV6-5	TRBJ1-2	-	-	CASSQSGTYGYTF	TGTGCCAGCAGTCAATCCGGTACCTATGGCTACACCTTC
TRBV19	TRBJ1-6	-	-	CASSIERAPGSPLHF	TGTGCCAGTAGTATAGAGAGGGCCCCGGGGTCACCCCTCCACTTT
TRBV12-3/TRBV12-4	TRBJ1-2	-	-	CALGSTYGYTF	TGTGCCCTCGGGAGTACCTATGGCTACACCTTC
TRBV4-1	TRBJ2-3	TRBD2	-	CASSHGLLAGAGTDTQYF	TGCGCCAGCAGCCATGGTCTACTAGCGGGGGCGGGAACAGATACGCAGTATTTT
TRBV7-3	TRBJ2-1	TRBD1	-	CASSLRGQGTNEQFF	TGTGCCAGCAGCTTAAGAGGACAGGGAACGAATGAGCAGTTCTTC
TRBV28	TRBJ1-2	-	-	CASSLWVGANYGYTF	TGTGCCAGCAGTTTATGGGTCGGAGCTAACTATGGCTACACCTTC
TRBV18	TRBJ2-3	TRBD1	-	CASSPAEAGGRGTQYF	TGTGCCAGCTCCCCGGCCGAGGCAGGGGGCAGGGGTACGCAGTATTTT
TRBV7-8	TRBJ1-6	-	-	CASSLIGGTSSYNSPLHF	TGTGCCAGCAGCTTAATCGGAGGAACGAGCTCCTATAATTCACCCCTCCACTTT
TRBV19	TRBJ1-4	TRBD1	-	CASSMGQITTNEKLFF	TGTGCCAGTAGTATGGGACAGATTACAACTAATGAAAAACTGTTTTTT
TRBV28	TRBJ1-1	TRBD1	many	CASSLTGGGFTEAFF	TGTGCCAGCAGTTTGACAGGGGGTGGATTCACTGAAGCTTTCTTT
TRBV30	TRBJ2-1	TRBD2	-	CAWVISGGAGYEQFF	TGTGCCTGGGTAATTAGCGGGGGGGCTGGATATGAGCAGTTCTTC
TRBV27	TRBJ2-1	-	once	CASSSTAGYNEQFF	TGTGCCAGCAGTTCAACCGCAGGGTACAATGAGCAGTTCTTC
TRBV2	TRBJ2-5	TRBD2	-	CASSFGGGAGTQYF	TGTGCCAGCAGCTTCGGCGGGGGGGCCGGGACCCAGTACTTC
TRBV2	TRBJ2-4	-	-	CASSVAGVDIQYF	TGTGCCAGCAGTGTTGCAGGGGTGGACATTCAGTACTTC
TRBV6-4	TRBJ1-1	TRBD1	-	CASSAGTVAEAFF	TGTGCCAGCAGCGCCGGGACAGTCGCTGAAGCTTTCTTT
TRBV11-2	TRBJ2-7	-	-	CASSLIANEQYF	TGTGCCAGCAGCTTAATAGCGAACGAGCAGTACTTC
TRBV6-1	TRBJ1-1	TRBD1	-	CASSKTGEFTEAFF	TGTGCCAGCAGCAAGACAGGGGAGTTCACTGAAGCTTTCTTT
TRBV5-4	TRBJ1-4	TRBD1	-	CASSPGQGGEKLFF	TGTGCCAGCAGCCCGGGACAGGGAGGAGAAAAACTGTTTTTT
TRBV7-2	TRBJ1-2	TRBD1	-	CASSLDRGQGGYTF	TGTGCCAGCAGCCTCGACAGGGGGCAAGGTGGCTACACCTTC
TRBV5-6	TRBJ2-7	TRBD1	once	CASSQDRGYEQYF	TGTGCCAGCAGCCAAGACAGGGGATACGAGCAGTACTTC
TRBV13	TRBJ1-3	-	-	CASSRSTGIPSGNTIYF	TGTGCCAGCAGCCGCTCTACAGGGATCCCCTCTGGAAACACCATATATTTT
TRBV18	TRBJ1-2	-	-	CASVPGLNYGYTF	TGTGCCAGCGTCCCCGGACTGAACTATGGCTACACCTTC
TRBV3-1/TRBV3-2	TRBJ1-2	-	-	CASSQLASGRDGYTF	TGTGCCAGCAGCCAACTCGCCTCGGGCAGGGATGGCTACACCTTC
TRBV29-1	TRBJ1-1	-	-	CSVEDPGEAFF	TGCAGCGTTGAAGATCCAGGGGAAGCTTTCTTT
TRBV19	TRBJ2-7	TRBD2	-	CASSMGGGGYEQYF	TGTGCCAGTAGTATGGGCGGGGGTGGCTACGAGCAGTACTTC
TRBV4-1	TRBJ2-1	-	-	CASSQGSRINNEQFF	TGCGCCAGCAGCCAAGGGAGCCGCATAAACAATGAGCAGTTCTTC
TRBV6-5	TRBJ1-3	TRBD1	-	CASKMDRAGNTIYF	TGTGCCAGCAAAATGGACAGGGCCGGAAACACCATATATTTT
TRBV2	TRBJ2-7	TRBD1	-	CASSERRTGSYEQYF	TGTGCCAGCAGTGAAAGGAGGACAGGGAGCTACGAGCAGTACTTC
TRBV4-2	TRBJ2-3	-	-	CASSQDMRTRDTQYF	TGTGCCAGCAGCCAAGATATGCGGACAAGGGATACGCAGTATTTT
TRBV4-2	TRBJ1-2	-	-	CASSQVVAGQGNYGYTF	TGTGCCAGCAGCCAAGTGGTAGCAGGGCAGGGCAACTATGGCTACACCTTC
TRBV28	TRBJ1-2	TRBD1	-	CASSGTVKNYGYTF	TGTGCCAGCAGTGGGACAGTGAAAAACTATGGCTACACCTTC
TRBV21-1	TRBJ1-1	-	-	CASSKGLLASEAFF	TGTGCCAGCAGCAAAGGGCTCTTAGCCAGTGAAGCTTTCTTT
TRBV19	TRBJ2-1	-	-	CASSEGTYNEQFF	TGTGCCAGTAGTGAGGGTACCTACAATGAGCAGTTCTTC
TRBV4-2	TRBJ2-7	-	-	CASSQVDGSDEQYF	TGTGCCAGCAGCCAAGTAGACGGGTCTGACGAGCAGTACTTC
TRBV6-6	TRBJ1-5	-	-	CASSSTEAAANQPQHF	TGTGCCAGCAGTTCCACCGAGGCGGCCGCCAATCAGCCCCAGCATTTT
TRBV19	TRBJ1-5	-	-	CASSIKAGSNQPQHF	TGTGCCAGTAGTATTAAGGCAGGGAGCAATCAGCCCCAGCATTTT
TRBV5-1	TRBJ1-6	TRBD1	-	CASTAGTANSPLHF	TGCGCCAGCACGGCCGGGACAGCAAATTCACCCCTCCACTTT
TRBV10-2	TRBJ2-2	-	-	CASSDLLSAGELFF	TGCGCCAGCAGTGACCTGCTATCGGCCGGGGAGCTGTTTTTT
TRBV5-1	TRBJ1-2	TRBD1	once	CASSLGDRNYGYTF	TGCGCCAGCAGTCTGGGGGACAGAAACTATGGCTACACCTTC
TRBV2	TRBJ2-7	TRBD2	-	CAIQRGASYEQYF	TGTGCCATCCAGCGGGGGGCTTCCTACGAGCAGTACTTC
TRBV7-9	TRBJ1-2	TRBD1	-	CASSLLGQGNYGYTF	TGTGCCAGCAGCTTGCTAGGACAGGGAAACTATGGCTACACCTTC
TRBV27	TRBJ2-6	-	-	CASTYSGANVLTF	TGTGCCAGCACCTACTCTGGGGCCAACGTCCTGACTTTC
TRBV6-5	TRBJ1-5	-	-	CASSPSGVGQPQHF	TGTGCCAGCAGCCCATCGGGGGTGGGTCAGCCCCAGCATTTT
TRBV11-3	TRBJ1-2	-	-	CASSLENSGNYGYTF	TGTGCCAGCAGCTTAGAAAACAGTGGCAACTATGGCTACACCTTC
TRBV5-8	TRBJ1-3	-	-	CASSLTGFPGNTIYF	TGTGCCAGCAGCCTGACAGGATTCCCTGGAAACACCATATATTTT
TRBV7-8	TRBJ2-7	TRBD1	-	CASSRQGYEQYF	TGTGCCAGCAGCCGACAGGGCTACGAGCAGTACTTC
TRBV27	TRBJ1-5	-	-	CASSFAGSNQPQHF	TGTGCCAGCAGTTTCGCGGGGAGCAATCAGCCCCAGCATTTT
TRBV28	TRBJ1-2	TRBD1	-	CASRLPGQGHYTF	TGTGCCAGCAGGCTACCGGGACAGGGACATTACACCTTC
TRBV4-1	TRBJ2-3	-	-	CASSQADSRGADTQYF	TGCGCCAGCAGCCAAGCGGACAGCCGGGGGGCAGATACGCAGTATTTT
TRBV5-1	TRBJ2-2	-	-	CASSLVQVGGELFF	TGCGCCAGCAGCTTGGTCCAGGTCGGCGGGGAGCTGTTTTTT
TRBV6-6	TRBJ1-2	TRBD1	-	CASSRQERGPNYGYTF	TGTGCCAGCAGTCGACAGGAGAGGGGGCCTAACTATGGCTACACCTTC
TRBV11-2	TRBJ1-6	-	-	CASSLDSFFAGPLHF	TGTGCCAGCAGCTTAGATAGTTTTTTTGCGGGGCCCCTCCACTTT
TRBV3-1/TRBV3-2	TRBJ2-5	TRBD2	-	CASKRLAGGREETQYF	TGTGCCAGCAAACGACTAGCGGGGGGGCGAGAAGAGACCCAGTACTTC